The rows below give T cell receptor beta chains drawn from one sample of a study of OX40 agonist ivuxolimab in advanced cancers. Using immunoSEQ multiplex PCR, the repertoire was profiled, and TCRdb retains in-frame clones only, with some absent. This sample has tens of thousands of clones, with about 79% found just once. The sequencing here drew on CD4+ or CD8+ T cells sorted from blood, taken in a trial of the OX40 agonist ivuxolimab. These receptors came from an adult with an advanced solid tumor such as melanoma, head and neck, liver or kidney cancer. Both conserved end residues are part of each CDR3. Size is omitted from some rows. Given values are once, few, many or a class for expanded clones.

V	J	size	CDR3
TRBV15	TRBJ1-2	NA	CATSRGSSGGGYTF
TRBV9	TRBJ1-2	NA	CASSVAWDSLLYGYTF
TRBV30	TRBJ2-3	NA	CAWSWVSGSFTDTQYF
TRBV6-1	TRBJ1-1	NA	CASSEALIGVGQAFF
TRBV5-6	NA	NA	CASSLASGSAGYSYEQYF
TRBV5-1	TRBJ1-5	NA	CASSLSADQPQHF
TRBV28	TRBJ1-1	few	CASSKMPMNTEAFF
TRBV27	TRBJ2-1	large	CATWTGYNEQFF
TRBV19	TRBJ2-5	once	CASSALRGRRQETQYF
TRBV5-5	TRBJ2-7	few	CASSLEFSQSPYEQYF
TRBV19	TRBJ2-7	NA	CASSIGGQVPGEQYF
TRBV2	TRBJ1-2	NA	CASSDLGPLNTLNYGYTF
TRBV9	TRBJ2-5	NA	CASSVVSHPQETQYF
TRBV6-5	TRBJ2-6	once	CASSLMGGANVLTF
TRBV6-1	TRBJ1-5	NA	CASSQFQPQHF